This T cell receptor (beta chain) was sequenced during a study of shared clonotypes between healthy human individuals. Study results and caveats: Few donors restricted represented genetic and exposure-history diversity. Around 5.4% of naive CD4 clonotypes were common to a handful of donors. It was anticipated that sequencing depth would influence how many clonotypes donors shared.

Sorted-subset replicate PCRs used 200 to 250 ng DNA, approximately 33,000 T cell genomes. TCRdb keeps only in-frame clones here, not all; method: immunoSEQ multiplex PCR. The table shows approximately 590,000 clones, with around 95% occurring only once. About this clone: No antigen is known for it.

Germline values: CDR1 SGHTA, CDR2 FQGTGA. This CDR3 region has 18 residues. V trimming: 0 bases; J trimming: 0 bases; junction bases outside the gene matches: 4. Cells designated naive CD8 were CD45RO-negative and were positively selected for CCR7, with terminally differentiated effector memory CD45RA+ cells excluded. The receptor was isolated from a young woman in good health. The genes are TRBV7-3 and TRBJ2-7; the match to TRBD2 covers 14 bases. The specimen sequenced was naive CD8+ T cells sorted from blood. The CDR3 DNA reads TGTGCCAGCAGCTTAACGAAGGGACTAGCGGGAGACTCCTACGAGCAGTACTTC. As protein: CASSLTKGLAGDSYEQYF.